One sample yielded the 16 T cell receptor beta chains listed below, sequenced in a study of blood T cell repertoires in COVID-19. Measured with immunoSEQ multiplex PCR; TCRdb has only the in-frame clones, and not every one. Seen here are around 130,000 clones, more than 70% observed once, and the top ten hold 3% to 5%. The sequenced sample consisted of peripheral blood. Receptors originate from a man aged 55 to 70 with acute or convalescent COVID-19.

This chain links TRBV12-3 or TRBV12-4 with TRBJ2-7, with D possibly TRBD2 on 6 matching bases. V lost 3 bases and J 4 bases, leaving 10 bases between the germline ends. This CDR3 contains 13 residues. CDR3 DNA: TGTGCCAGCAGTTTGGGGGGTTTGTACGAGCAGTACTTC. Translating it yields CASSLGGLYEQYF.

The chain joins TRBV4-2 to TRBJ2-3, with 9 bases identical to TRBD2. After removal of 2 bases from V and 5 bases from J, the junction contained 2 bases not matched to a gene. Per germline, CDR1 LGHNA and CDR2 YNFKEQ. The CDR3 totals 14 residues. CDR3 amino acids: CASSQQLAGDTQYF. Written as DNA, the CDR3 is TGTGCCAGCAGCCAACAACTAGCGGGAGATACGCAGTATTTT.

This sequence joins TRBV27 and TRBJ2-5; D is perhaps TRBD2 (6 bases). CDR3 length equals 15 residues. The germline CDR1 and CDR2 sequences are MNHEY and SMNVEV (reference sequence). Trimming removed 6 bases from V and 1 base from J, with 15 bases in between. The CDR3 sequence: CASSPTGGTQETQYF. The CDR3, as DNA: TGTGCCAGCAGCCCCACCGGCGGGACCCAAGAGACCCAGTACTTC.

The sample holds one count of this clone. The V gene is TRBV11-2, the J gene TRBJ1-5, with D possibly matching TRBD1 (6 bases). The germline gives CDR1 SGHAT, CDR2 FQNNGV. This CDR3 comprises 13 residues. The ends were cut back, 6 bases at V and 7 bases at J, with 13 bases in the middle. The CDR3 loop is CASSAGVEQPQHF. The DNA for the CDR3 is TGTGCCAGCAGTGCAGGGGTTGAGCAGCCCCAGCATTTT.

The J gene is TRBJ2-2, the V gene TRBV28, with TRBD1 as a possible D gene (5 bases). V was cut by 4 bases and J by 5 bases, with 11 bases left in between. The CDR3 covers 14 residues. Germline lookup yields CDR1 MDHEN and CDR2 SYDVKM. The CDR3 sequence: CASSWPGPTGELFF. The CDR3 DNA reads as TGTGCCAGCAGTTGGCCAGGGCCGACCGGGGAGCTGTTTTTT. Combining the CDR3 with reference TRBV28 and TRBJ2-2 gives the whole variable domain DVKVTQSSRYLVKRTGEKVFLECVQDMDHENMFWYRQDPGLGLRLIYFSYDVKMKEKGDIPEGYSVSREKKERFSLILESASTNQTSMYLCASSWPGPTGELFFGEGSRLTVL.

This clone was seen a single time. The chain uses TRBV28 and TRBJ2-5; D perhaps matches TRBD2 (6 bases). The CDR3 totals 15 residues. The V gene's germline CDR1 is MDHEN and CDR2 SYDVKM. The V and J ends lost 5 bases and 3 bases respectively, with 16 bases between them. The CDR3 reads CASSVLAVSEETQYF. In nucleotides, the CDR3 is TGTGCCAGCAGTGTACTAGCAGTTAGTGAAGAGACCCAGTACTTC.

The CDR3 bases are TGTGCCAGCAGCCAAGAGGGACAGGGAGGGGAAAAACTGTTTTTT. Residues: CASSQEGQGGEKLFF. The rearrangement joins TRBV4-2 to TRBJ1-4, with TRBD1 matching over 9 bases. This CDR3 is built from 15 residues. V trimming: 0 bases; J trimming: 8 bases; junction bases outside the gene matches: 4. Germline V gives CDR1 LGHNA, CDR2 YNFKEQ.

This chain connects TRBV24-1 to TRBJ2-1, with 9 bases lining up with TRBD2. Unmatched junction bases numbered 9, after V lost 5 bases and J lost 8 bases. Germline-derived CDR1 and CDR2 are KGHDR and SFDVKD. The CDR3 length is 15 residues. The CDR3 region has the DNA TGTGCCACCAGTGGGACGACAGCGGGAGGACATGAGCAGTTCTTC. Protein product: CATSGTTAGGHEQFF.

The chain links TRBV10-1 to TRBJ2-3; 13 bases match TRBD2. Looked up from germline, CDR1 is WNHNN and CDR2 is SYGVQD (reference sequence). The CDR3 totals 18 residues. V shed 2 bases, J shed 2 bases, and the junction held 7 bases outside the gene matches. The CDR3 nucleotides are TGCGCCAGCAGTGAGGCTGTAGGACTAGCGGGAGTCACAGATACGCAGTATTTT. Encoded protein: CASSEAVGLAGVTDTQYF.

The gene calls are TRBV2 and TRBJ2-1, with D tentatively TRBD1 (5 bases). Germline lookup yields CDR1 SNHLY and CDR2 FYNNEI. Deletions cut 9 bases from V and 9 bases from J, with 12 bases between. The CDR3 has 11 residues. CDR3: CASGQVGEQFF. In nucleotides, the CDR3 is TGTGCCAGTGGACAAGTCGGTGAGCAGTTCTTC.

The rearrangement uses TRBV29-1 and TRBJ2-7, with D unresolved. V was trimmed by 4 bases and J by 0 bases, leaving 13 bases between them. The CDR3 runs 14 residues. Germline-derived CDR1 and CDR2 are SQVTM and ANQGSEA. CDR3 in amino acids: CSVGVPHSSYEQYF. DNA of the CDR3: TGCAGCGTTGGTGTGCCACACAGCTCCTACGAGCAGTACTTC.

This clone has a single count. The chain joins TRBV27 to TRBJ2-3; TRBD2 agrees at 13 bases. The CDR3 has 15 amino acids. Per the germline V gene, CDR1 is MNHEY and CDR2 is SMNVEV (reference sequence). V lost 5 bases to trimming and J lost 4 bases; unmatched junction nucleotides: 3. In nucleotides, the CDR3 is TGTGCCAGCAGTACAGGACTAGCGGGAGCAGATACGCAGTATTTT. Amino acid sequence: CASSTGLAGADTQYF.

V and J are TRBV5-1 and TRBJ2-7; 8 nucleotides agree with TRBD2. Germline V gene data show CDR1 as SGHRS and CDR2 as YFSETQ. V shed 0 bases, J shed 5 bases, and the junction held 7 bases outside the gene matches. The length of the CDR3 is 15 residues. The CDR3 here is CASSLGSGSWDEQYF. CDR3 bases: TGCGCCAGCAGCTTGGGGAGCGGGAGTTGGGACGAGCAGTACTTC.

This chain uses TRBV28 with TRBJ2-2; TRBD2 matches 12 bases. Germline CDR1 is MDHEN and CDR2 is SYDVKM. The CDR3 runs 19 residues. The J segment lost 4 bases and the V segment lost 2 bases, leaving 11 bases of the junction unmatched. The CDR3 region is CASSLVWLAGGPGTGELFF. For the CDR3, the DNA is TGTGCCAGCAGTTTAGTTTGGCTAGCGGGAGGGCCCGGCACCGGGGAGCTGTTTTTT.

The chain uses TRBV2 and TRBJ1-3; D remains ambiguous. The V end lost 3 bases, the J end lost 2 bases, and 8 bases lay between the germline ends. The CDR3 length is 14 residues. Germline V gene data show CDR1 as SNHLY and CDR2 as FYNNEI. CDR3 sequence: CASSESGTGNTIYF. CDR3 nucleotides: TGTGCCAGCAGTGAGTCGGGTACTGGAAACACCATATATTTT.

J is TRBJ2-1 and V is TRBV24-1; TRBD2 aligns across 10 bases. Trimming took 2 bases from V and 1 from J; bases not matched to a gene: 4. Germline values: CDR1 KGHDR, CDR2 SFDVKD. CDR3 size: 17 residues. This CDR3 reads CATSDSRLAGSYNEQFF. CDR3 in DNA: TGTGCCACCAGTGATTCTCGACTAGCGGGTTCCTACAATGAGCAGTTCTTC.